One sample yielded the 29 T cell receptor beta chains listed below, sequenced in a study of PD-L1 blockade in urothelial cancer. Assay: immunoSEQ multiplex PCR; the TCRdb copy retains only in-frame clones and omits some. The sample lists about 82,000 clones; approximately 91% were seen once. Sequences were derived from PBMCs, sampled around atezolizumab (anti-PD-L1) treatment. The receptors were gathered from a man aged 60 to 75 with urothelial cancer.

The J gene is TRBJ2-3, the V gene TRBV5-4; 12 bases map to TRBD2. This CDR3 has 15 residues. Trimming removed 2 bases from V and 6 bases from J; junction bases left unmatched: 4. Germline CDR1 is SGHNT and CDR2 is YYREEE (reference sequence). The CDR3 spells CASSLGTSGYDTQYF. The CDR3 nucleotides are TGTGCCAGCAGCTTAGGGACTAGCGGGTACGATACGCAGTATTTT.

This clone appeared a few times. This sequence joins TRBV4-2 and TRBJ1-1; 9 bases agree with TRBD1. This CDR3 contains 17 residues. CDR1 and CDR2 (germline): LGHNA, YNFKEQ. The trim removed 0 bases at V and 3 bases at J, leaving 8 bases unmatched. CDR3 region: CASSQEAGQGMDTEAFF. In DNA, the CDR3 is TGTGCCAGCAGCCAAGAGGCGGGACAGGGTATGGACACTGAAGCTTTCTTT.

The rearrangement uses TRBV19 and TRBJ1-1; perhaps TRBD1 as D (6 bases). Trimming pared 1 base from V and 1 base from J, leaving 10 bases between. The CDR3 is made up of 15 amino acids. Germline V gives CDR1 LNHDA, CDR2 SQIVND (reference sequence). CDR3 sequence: CASSIAGAPNTEAFF. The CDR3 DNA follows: TGTGCCAGTAGTATAGCAGGGGCGCCGAACACTGAAGCTTTCTTT.

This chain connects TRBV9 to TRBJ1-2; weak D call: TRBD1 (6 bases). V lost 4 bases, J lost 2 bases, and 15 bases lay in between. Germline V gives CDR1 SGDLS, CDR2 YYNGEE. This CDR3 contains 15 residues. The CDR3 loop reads CASSMEARGNYGYTF. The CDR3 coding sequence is TGTGCCAGCAGCATGGAAGCCAGGGGAAACTATGGCTACACCTTC.

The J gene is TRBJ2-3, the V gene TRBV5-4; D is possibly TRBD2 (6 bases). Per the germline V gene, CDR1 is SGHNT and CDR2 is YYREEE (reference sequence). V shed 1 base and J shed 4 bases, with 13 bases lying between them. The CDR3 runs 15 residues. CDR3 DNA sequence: TGTGCCAGCAGCTTGTCGGCCAGGGAGGCAGATACGCAGTATTTT. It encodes CASSLSAREADTQYF. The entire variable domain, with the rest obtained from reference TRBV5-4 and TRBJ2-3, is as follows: ETGVTQSPTHLIKTRGQQVTLRCSSQSGHNTVSWYQQALGQGPQFIFQYYREEENGRGNFPPRFSGLQFPNYSSELNVNALELDDSALYLCASSLSAREADTQYFGPGTRLTVL.

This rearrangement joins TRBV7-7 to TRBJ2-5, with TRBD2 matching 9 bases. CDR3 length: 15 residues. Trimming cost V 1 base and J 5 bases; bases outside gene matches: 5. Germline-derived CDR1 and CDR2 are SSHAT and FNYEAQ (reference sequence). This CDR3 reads CASSLEAGGLETQYF. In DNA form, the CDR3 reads TGTGCCAGCAGCTTAGAAGCGGGGGGCCTGGAGACCCAGTACTTC.

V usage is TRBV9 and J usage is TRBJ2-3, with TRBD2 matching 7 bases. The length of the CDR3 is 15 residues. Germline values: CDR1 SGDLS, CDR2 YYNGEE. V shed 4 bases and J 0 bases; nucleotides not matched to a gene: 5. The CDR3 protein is CASSSSSGSTDTQYF. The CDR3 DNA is TGTGCCAGCAGCTCGTCTAGCGGCAGCACAGATACGCAGTATTTT.

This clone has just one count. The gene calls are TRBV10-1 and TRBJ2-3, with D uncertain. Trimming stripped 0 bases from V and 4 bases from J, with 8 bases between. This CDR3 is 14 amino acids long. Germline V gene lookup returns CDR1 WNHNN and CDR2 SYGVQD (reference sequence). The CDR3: CASSESAPPDTQYF. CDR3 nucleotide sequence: TGCGCCAGCAGTGAGTCAGCACCGCCAGATACGCAGTATTTT.

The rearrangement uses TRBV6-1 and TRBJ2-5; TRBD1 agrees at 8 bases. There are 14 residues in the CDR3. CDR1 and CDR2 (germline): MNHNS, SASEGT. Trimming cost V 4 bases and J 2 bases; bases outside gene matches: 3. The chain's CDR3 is CASSARDRQETQYF. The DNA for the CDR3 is TGTGCCAGCAGTGCCCGGGACAGGCAAGAGACCCAGTACTTC.

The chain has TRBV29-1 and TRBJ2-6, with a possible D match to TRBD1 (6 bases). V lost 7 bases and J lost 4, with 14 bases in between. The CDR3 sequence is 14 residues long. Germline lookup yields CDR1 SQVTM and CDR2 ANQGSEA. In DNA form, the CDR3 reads TGCAGCGCCGATACAGGGCCCGGGGCCAACGTCCTGACTTTC. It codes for CSADTGPGANVLTF.

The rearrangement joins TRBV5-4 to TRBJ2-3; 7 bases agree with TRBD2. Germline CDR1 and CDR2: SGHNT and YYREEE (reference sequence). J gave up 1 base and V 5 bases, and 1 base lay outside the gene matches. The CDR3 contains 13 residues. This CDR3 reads CASSRGGTDTQYF. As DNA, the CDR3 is TGTGCCAGCAGTCGGGGGGGCACAGATACGCAGTATTTT.

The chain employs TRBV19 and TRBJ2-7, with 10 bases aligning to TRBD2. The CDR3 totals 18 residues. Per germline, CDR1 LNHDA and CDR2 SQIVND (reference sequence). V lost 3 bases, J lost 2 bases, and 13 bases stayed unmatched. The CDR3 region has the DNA TGTGCCAGTAGTATCTCTGGTAGCGGGGGGCCCTTGGCCTACGAGCAGTACTTC. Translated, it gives CASSISGSGGPLAYEQYF.

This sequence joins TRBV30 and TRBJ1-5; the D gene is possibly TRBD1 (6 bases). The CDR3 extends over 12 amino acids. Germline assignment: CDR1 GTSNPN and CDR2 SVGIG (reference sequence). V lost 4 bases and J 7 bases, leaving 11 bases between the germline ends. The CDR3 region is CAWNTGYQPQHF. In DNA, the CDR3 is TGTGCCTGGAATACAGGGTACCAGCCCCAGCATTTT.

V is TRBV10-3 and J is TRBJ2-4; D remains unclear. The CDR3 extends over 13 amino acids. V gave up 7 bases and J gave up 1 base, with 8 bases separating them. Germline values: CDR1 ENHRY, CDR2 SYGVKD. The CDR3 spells CAINVGAKNIQYF. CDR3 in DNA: TGTGCCATCAACGTGGGCGCCAAAAACATTCAGTACTTC.

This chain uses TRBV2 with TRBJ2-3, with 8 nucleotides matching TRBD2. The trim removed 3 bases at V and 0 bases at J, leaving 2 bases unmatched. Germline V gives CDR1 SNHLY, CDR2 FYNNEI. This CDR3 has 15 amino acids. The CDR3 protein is CASSDRGGSTDTQYF. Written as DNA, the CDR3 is TGTGCCAGCAGTGATCGCGGGGGGAGCACAGATACGCAGTATTTT.

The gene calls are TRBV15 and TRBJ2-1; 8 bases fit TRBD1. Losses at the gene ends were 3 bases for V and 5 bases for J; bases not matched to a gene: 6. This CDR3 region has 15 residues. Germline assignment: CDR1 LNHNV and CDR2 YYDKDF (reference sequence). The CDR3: CATSSGQGRNNEQFF. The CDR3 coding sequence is TGTGCCACCAGCAGTGGACAGGGTAGGAACAATGAGCAGTTCTTC.

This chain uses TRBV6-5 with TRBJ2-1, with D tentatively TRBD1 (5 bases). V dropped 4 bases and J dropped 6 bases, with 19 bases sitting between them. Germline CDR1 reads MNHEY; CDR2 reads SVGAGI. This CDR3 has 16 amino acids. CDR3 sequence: CASSSPRVGLRNEQFF. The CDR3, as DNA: TGTGCCAGCAGTTCCCCCAGGGTTGGTCTACGCAATGAGCAGTTCTTC.

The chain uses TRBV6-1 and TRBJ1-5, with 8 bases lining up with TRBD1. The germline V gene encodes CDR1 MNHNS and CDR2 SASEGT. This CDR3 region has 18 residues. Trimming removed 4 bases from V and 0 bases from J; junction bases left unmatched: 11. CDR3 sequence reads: CASSGSRPGQASNQPQHF. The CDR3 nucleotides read TGTGCCAGCAGTGGGTCCCGTCCGGGACAGGCTAGCAATCAGCCCCAGCATTTT.

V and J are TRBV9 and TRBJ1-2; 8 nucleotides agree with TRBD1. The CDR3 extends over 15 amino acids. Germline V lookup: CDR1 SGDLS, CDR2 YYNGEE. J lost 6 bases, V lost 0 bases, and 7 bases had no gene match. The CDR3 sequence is CASSVVDRGLNGYTF. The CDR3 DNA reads TGTGCCAGCAGCGTAGTTGACAGGGGATTGAATGGCTACACCTTC.

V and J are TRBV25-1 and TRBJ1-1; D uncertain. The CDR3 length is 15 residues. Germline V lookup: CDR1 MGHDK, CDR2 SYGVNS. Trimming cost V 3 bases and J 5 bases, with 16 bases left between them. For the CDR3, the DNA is TGTGCCAGCAGTGATACGACCCGAGGTCTTACTGAAGCTTTCTTT. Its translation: CASSDTTRGLTEAFF.

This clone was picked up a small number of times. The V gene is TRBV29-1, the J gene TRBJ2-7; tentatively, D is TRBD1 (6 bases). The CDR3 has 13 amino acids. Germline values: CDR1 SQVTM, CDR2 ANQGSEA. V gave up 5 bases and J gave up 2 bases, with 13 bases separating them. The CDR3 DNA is TGCAGCGTTTCTCTGGGGGCGACCTACGAGCAGTACTTC. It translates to CSVSLGATYEQYF.

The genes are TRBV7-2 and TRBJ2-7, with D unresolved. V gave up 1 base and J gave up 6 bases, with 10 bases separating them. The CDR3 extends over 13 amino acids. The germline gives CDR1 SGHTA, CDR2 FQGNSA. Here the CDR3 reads CASSLGAPTEQYF. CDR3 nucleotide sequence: TGTGCCAGCAGCTTAGGTGCCCCTACCGAGCAGTACTTC.

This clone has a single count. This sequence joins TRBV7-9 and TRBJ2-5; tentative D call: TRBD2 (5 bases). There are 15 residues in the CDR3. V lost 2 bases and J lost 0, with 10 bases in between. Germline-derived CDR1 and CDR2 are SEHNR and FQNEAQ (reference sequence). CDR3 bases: TGTGCCAGCAGCTTAACTAGTCCGTACCAAGAGACCCAGTACTTC. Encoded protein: CASSLTSPYQETQYF. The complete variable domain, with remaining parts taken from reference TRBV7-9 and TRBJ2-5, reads DTGVSQNPRHKITKRGQNVTFRCDPISEHNRLYWYRQTLGQGPEFLTYFQNEAQLEKSRLLSDRFSAERPKGSFSTLEIQRTEQGDSAMYLCASSLTSPYQETQYFGPGTRLLVL.

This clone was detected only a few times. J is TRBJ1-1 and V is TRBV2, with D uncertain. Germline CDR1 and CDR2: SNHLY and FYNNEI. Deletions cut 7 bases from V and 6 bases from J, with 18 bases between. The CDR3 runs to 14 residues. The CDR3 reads CASTQTIGAAEAFF. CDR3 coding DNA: TGTGCCAGCACCCAAACAATAGGAGCGGCTGAAGCTTTCTTT. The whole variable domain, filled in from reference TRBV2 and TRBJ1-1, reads EPEVTQTPSHQVTQMGQEVILRCVPISNHLYFYWYRQILGQKVEFLVSFYNNEISEKSEIFDDQFSVERPDGSNFTLKIRSTKLEDSAMYFCASTQTIGAAEAFFGQGTRLTVV.

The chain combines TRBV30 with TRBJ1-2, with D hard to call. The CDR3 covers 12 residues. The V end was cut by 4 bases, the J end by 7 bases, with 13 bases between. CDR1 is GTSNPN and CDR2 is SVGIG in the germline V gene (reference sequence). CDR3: CAWTGSPLGYTF. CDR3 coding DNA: TGTGCCTGGACCGGGAGCCCCCTTGGCTACACCTTC. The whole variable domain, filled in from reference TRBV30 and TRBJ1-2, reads SQTIHQWPATLVQPVGSPLSLECTVEGTSNPNLYWYRQAAGRGLQLLFYSVGIGQISSEVPQNLSASRPQDRQFILSSKKLLLSDSGFYLCAWTGSPLGYTFGSGTRLTVV.

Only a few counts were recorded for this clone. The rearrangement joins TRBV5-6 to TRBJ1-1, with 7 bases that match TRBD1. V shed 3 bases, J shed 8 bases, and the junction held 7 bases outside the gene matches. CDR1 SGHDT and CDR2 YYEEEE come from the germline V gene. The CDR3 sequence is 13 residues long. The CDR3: CASSWDRTREAFF. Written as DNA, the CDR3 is TGTGCCAGCAGCTGGGACAGAACGAGGGAAGCTTTCTTT.

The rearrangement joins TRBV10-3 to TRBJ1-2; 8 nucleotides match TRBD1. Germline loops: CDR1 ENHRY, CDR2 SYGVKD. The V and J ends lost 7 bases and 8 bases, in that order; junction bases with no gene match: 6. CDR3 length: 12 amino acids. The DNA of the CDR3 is TGTGCCATCACCGAGGACAGGGCGGGCTACACCTTC. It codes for CAITEDRAGYTF.

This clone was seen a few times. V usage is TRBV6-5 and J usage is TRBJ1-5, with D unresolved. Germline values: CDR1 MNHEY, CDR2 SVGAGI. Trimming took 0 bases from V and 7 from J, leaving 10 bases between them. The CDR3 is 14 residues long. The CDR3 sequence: CASSYSNSQQPQHF. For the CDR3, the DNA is TGTGCCAGCAGTTACTCGAACAGTCAACAGCCCCAGCATTTT.

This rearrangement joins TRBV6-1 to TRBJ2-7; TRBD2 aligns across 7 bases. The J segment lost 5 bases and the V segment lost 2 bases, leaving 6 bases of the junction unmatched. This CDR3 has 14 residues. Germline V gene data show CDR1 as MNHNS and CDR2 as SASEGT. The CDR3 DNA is TGTGCCAGCAGTGAAATCGCTGGGAGGGACGAGCAGTACTTC. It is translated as CASSEIAGRDEQYF.